Each of the 30 T cell receptor beta chains below was sequenced from the same sample in a study of regulatory T cells in long-lasting Graves disease. The time point: persistent/refractory GD, antithyroid drugs over 5 years with positive TRAb. Researchers made the TCR library from RNA that was extracted from PBMCs. Construction of the TCR beta libraries employed iRepertoire HTBI primers in conjunction with Arm-PCR of CDR3 regions. TCRdb re-called the multiplex PCR reads with MiXCR, one entry per CDR3 protein. The sample includes over 300,000 distinct CDR3 sequences, less than 20% of them seen just once. Sequenced material: peripheral blood mononuclear cells (PBMCs), taken when the disease was refractory, from a patient treated with antithyroid drugs. The receptor source for this set is a female donor with Graves disease.

The chain employs TRBV5-1 and TRBJ1-1; D may be TRBD1 (6 bases). The length of the CDR3 is 15 residues. Germline CDR1 reads SGHRS; CDR2 reads YFSETQ. Trimming removed 4 bases from V and 1 base from J, with 14 bases in between. The CDR3 DNA follows: TGCGCCAGCAGCCCATCGGGGGCCCCGAACACTGAAGCTTTCTTT. Protein sequence: CASSPSGAPNTEAFF.

This clonotype was recorded a few times. V usage is TRBV5-4 and J usage is TRBJ1-4, with 8 bases matching TRBD1. Germline CDR1 and CDR2: SGHNT and YYREEE (reference sequence). With 3 bases clipped from V and 6 bases from J, the junction kept 7 bases outside the gene matches. CDR3 length equals 15 residues. CDR3 loop: CASSSSGGADEKLFF. CDR3 DNA: TGTGCCAGCAGCTCATCAGGGGGCGCGGATGAAAAACTGTTTTTT. The entire variable domain, with the rest obtained from reference TRBV5-4 and TRBJ1-4, is as follows: ETGVTQSPTHLIKTRGQQVTLRCSSQSGHNTVSWYQQALGQGPQFIFQYYREEENGRGNFPPRFSGLQFPNYSSELNVNALELDDSALYLCASSSSGGADEKLFFGSGTQLSVL.

This clonotype was observed a handful of times. The chain combines TRBV6-1 with TRBJ1-1; D is undetermined. The germline V gene encodes CDR1 MNHNS and CDR2 SASEGT. Trimming took off 4 bases at V and 5 bases at J, with 17 bases between the two ends. The CDR3 length is 15 residues. The CDR3 loop reads CASSVGLTKATEAFF. The CDR3 nucleotides are TGTGCCAGCAGTGTTGGACTGACTAAGGCAACTGAAGCTTTCTTT.

This clonotype was picked up a small number of times. This sequence joins TRBV20-1 and TRBJ1-4; maybe TRBD1 (5 bases). Looked up from germline, CDR1 is DFQATT and CDR2 is SNEGSKA (reference sequence). Deletions cut 3 bases from V and 3 bases from J, with 11 bases between. This CDR3 is built from 14 residues. DNA for the CDR3: TGCAGTGCTAGCAAAGGGGCGGCTAATGAAAAACTGTTTTTT. Translating it yields CSASKGAANEKLFF.

This clonotype has just a few counts. The chain carries TRBV2 and TRBJ1-6, with D hard to call. Germline CDR1 SNHLY, CDR2 FYNNEI. The CDR3 has 14 residues. Trimming took off 7 bases at V and 6 bases at J, with 13 bases between the two ends. CDR3 sequence (DNA): TGTGCCAGCACCCCCCGCACCTTTAATTCACCCCTCCACTTT. As protein: CASTPRTFNSPLHF.

The gene calls are TRBV11-3 and TRBJ1-1; the D gene is possibly TRBD1 (5 bases). V was clipped by 5 bases and J by 3 bases, with 19 bases between them. The germline V gene encodes CDR1 SGHNT and CDR2 YENEEA. The CDR3 is made up of 16 amino acids. The CDR3 here is CASSRGTSLKDTEAFF. The CDR3 coding sequence is TGTGCCAGCAGCCGCGGGACCTCGCTAAAGGACACTGAAGCTTTCTTT.

As concerns this clonotype: A much larger clonotype is one base distant, so this may be a read error. This sequence joins TRBV27 and TRBJ2-5, with 8 nucleotides matching TRBD2. Germline CDR1 and CDR2: MNHEY and SMNVEV (reference sequence). CDR3 size: 14 residues. The CDR3 reads CAGSPWTSRETQYF. CDR3 DNA sequence: TGTGCCGGCAGTCCCTGGACTAGCCGGGAGACCCAGTACTTC.

The chain joins TRBV19 to TRBJ1-5, with D possibly matching TRBD1 (6 bases). This CDR3 contains 19 residues. The V and J ends lost 2 bases and 1 base respectively, with 21 bases between them. Germline CDR1 reads LNHDA; CDR2 reads SQIVND (reference sequence). The CDR3 DNA is TGTGCCAGTAGTATACATGGGCCCCACAGGGACCGAAGCAATCAGCCCCAGCATTTT. As protein: CASSIHGPHRDRSNQPQHF.

This clonotype showed up just a few times. The chain has TRBV20-1 and TRBJ2-7; D unclear. The germline V gene encodes CDR1 DFQATT and CDR2 SNEGSKA (reference sequence). The CDR3 sequence is 12 residues long. V lost 0 bases to trimming and J lost 2 bases, with 5 bases between them. Written as DNA, the CDR3 is TGCAGTGCTAGAGATCGGCCCTACGAGCAGTACTTC. This encodes CSARDRPYEQYF.

The chain combines TRBV29-1 with TRBJ2-5; D is unresolved. Trimming pared 8 bases from V and 5 bases from J, leaving 18 bases between. The CDR3 spans 13 residues. From germline, CDR1 is SQVTM and CDR2 ANQGSEA. CDR3: CSLWSPLAETQYF. CDR3 in DNA: TGCAGCCTCTGGAGCCCTTTGGCGGAGACCCAGTACTTC.

The rearrangement uses TRBV6-2 or TRBV6-3 and TRBJ2-7; the D gene is possibly TRBD2 (6 bases). There are 15 residues in the CDR3. V was cut by 2 bases and J by 3 bases, with 14 bases left in between. CDR1 and CDR2 from the germline V gene are MNHEY and SVGEGT. The CDR3: CASSYKAGRNYEQYF. CDR3 bases: TGTGCCAGCAGTTACAAGGCAGGGAGGAACTACGAGCAGTACTTC.

Many counts were recorded for this clonotype. This rearrangement joins TRBV7-9 to TRBJ2-5, with TRBD1 identical over 8 bases. Germline-derived CDR1 and CDR2 are SEHNR and FQNEAQ (reference sequence). The CDR3 consists of 15 residues. Germline trimming cut 5 bases from V and 4 bases from J; bases unmatched to any gene: 9. CDR3 protein: CASSPRTGRGETQYF. CDR3 DNA: TGTGCCAGCAGCCCTCGGACAGGGCGGGGAGAGACCCAGTACTTC.

V usage is TRBV12-5 and J usage is TRBJ1-1, with 8 bases that match TRBD1. The V and J ends lost 0 bases and 2 bases, in that order; junction bases with no gene match: 14. This CDR3 has 19 amino acids. CDR1 is LGHNT and CDR2 is FRNRAP in the germline V gene. The CDR3 protein is CASGLVPGIYRGNNTEAFF. The CDR3 nucleotides read TGTGCTAGTGGTTTGGTTCCCGGGATCTACAGGGGGAATAACACTGAAGCTTTCTTT.

This clonotype has only a few counts. In DNA form, the CDR3 reads TGCGCCAGCAGCTCCTCCCCGACCGGGGGCACCGGGGAGCTGTTTTTT. Protein: CASSSSPTGGTGELFF. This chain connects TRBV5-1 to TRBJ2-2; a possible D gene is TRBD2 (6 bases). Germline assignment: CDR1 SGHRS and CDR2 YFSETQ. The CDR3 sequence is 16 residues long. V was trimmed by 3 bases and J by 4 bases, leaving 16 bases between them.

V and J are TRBV6-5 and TRBJ2-2; possible D gene TRBD2, 6 bases. The CDR3 sequence is 11 residues long. V lost 2 bases, J lost 16 bases, and 11 bases lay in between. CDR1 is MNHEY, CDR2 SVGAGI, per germline. As DNA, the CDR3 is TGTGCCAGCAGTTACGGGGGGTGGCCGTTTTTT. Its protein is CASSYGGWPFF.

The V and J genes are TRBV19 and TRBJ1-2, with D possibly being TRBD1 (5 bases). The ends were cut back, 6 bases at V and 4 bases at J, with 12 bases in the middle. This CDR3 has 13 amino acids. The germline CDR1 and CDR2 sequences are LNHDA and SQIVND (reference sequence). The CDR3 is CASRGENLYGYTF. The DNA for the CDR3 is TGTGCCAGTAGAGGGGAAAACCTCTATGGCTACACCTTC.

This clonotype was recorded many times. The CDR3 DNA sequence: TGCAGTGCTCCCCGCCCGGGACCAAATTCACCCCTCCACTTT. Amino acid sequence: CSAPRPGPNSPLHF. This chain uses TRBV20-1 with TRBJ1-6; D possibly corresponds to TRBD1 (5 bases). The V and J ends lost 5 bases and 7 bases respectively, with 15 bases between them. The germline V gene has CDR1 DFQATT and CDR2 SNEGSKA (reference sequence). This CDR3 region has 14 residues.

This clonotype was detected many times. The chain recombines TRBV12-3 or TRBV12-4 with TRBJ2-7, with 9 bases fitting TRBD2. The CDR3 has 14 residues. Unmatched junction bases numbered 3, after V lost 6 bases and J lost 0 bases. DNA for the CDR3: TGTGCCAGCAGGCCTAGCGGGGCCTCCTACGAGCAGTACTTC. Its translation: CASRPSGASYEQYF.

Only a few counts were recorded for this clonotype. The V and J genes are TRBV6-2 or TRBV6-3 and TRBJ2-2; TRBD1 agrees at 10 bases. The V gene end was trimmed by 5 bases and the J gene end by 0 bases; junction bases not matched to a gene: 3. Germline values: CDR1 MNHEY, CDR2 SVGEGT. The CDR3 is 16 amino acids. CDR3 nucleotide sequence: TGTGCCAGCAGTCTAGGGACAGGGGCGAACACCGGGGAGCTGTTTTTT. This gives the protein CASSLGTGANTGELFF.

At least ten counts were recorded for this clonotype. This rearrangement joins TRBV2 to TRBJ1-5, with 7 bases fitting TRBD1. Losses at the gene ends were 1 base for V and 7 bases for J; bases not matched to a gene: 4. The CDR3 is 14 amino acids. Germline CDR1 SNHLY, CDR2 FYNNEI. The CDR3 DNA sequence: TGTGCCAGCAGTGAAGGTGGAGGGGGCCAGCCCCAGCATTTT. Translating it yields CASSEGGGGQPQHF. The full variable domain, rest sourced from reference TRBV2 and TRBJ1-5, is EPEVTQTPSHQVTQMGQEVILRCVPISNHLYFYWYRQILGQKVEFLVSFYNNEISEKSEIFDDQFSVERPDGSNFTLKIRSTKLEDSAMYFCASSEGGGGQPQHFGDGTRLSIL.

The chain recombines TRBV5-6 with TRBJ1-1, with D unclear. Trimming took 1 base from V and 9 from J, leaving 10 bases between them. There are 12 residues in the CDR3. Germline V CDR1 and CDR2: SGHDT, YYEEEE. DNA of the CDR3: TGTGCCAGCAGCTTGATCGACACAAAAGCTTTCTTT. Encoded protein: CASSLIDTKAFF.

A note on this clonotype: A much larger clone differs by one base, so this may be a read error. This rearrangement joins TRBV6-2 or TRBV6-3 to TRBJ2-5; maybe TRBD2 (7 bases). CDR1 and CDR2 (germline): MNHEY, SVGEGT. The CDR3 runs 15 residues. The CDR3 spells CASRGGGGGEETRYF. The CDR3 DNA reads TGTGCCAGCAGGGGTGGAGGGGGGGGAGAAGAGACCCGGTACTTC.

J is TRBJ2-7 and V is TRBV7-9, with TRBD1 identical over 7 bases. J was trimmed by 0 bases and V by 4 bases; bases with no gene match: 3. The CDR3 is 14 residues long. Germline CDR1 reads SEHNR; CDR2 reads FQNEAQ (reference sequence). The CDR3 DNA reads as TGTGCCAGCAGCTGGGACAGTGCCTCCTACGAGCAGTACTTC. Its protein product is CASSWDSASYEQYF.

On this clonotype: A clone one base away is much larger, so this may be a read error. This chain connects TRBV20-1 to TRBJ1-1, with 8 positions matching TRBD1. Germline CDR1 DFQATT, CDR2 SNEGSKA (reference sequence). This CDR3 contains 13 residues. CDR3 DNA sequence: TGCGGTTCCCAGGGGGCAGAGGACACTGAAGCTTTCTTT. Its protein product is CGSQGAEDTEAFF.

The V call is TRBV7-9, the J call TRBJ2-1; 8 bases map to TRBD1. V shed 1 base, J shed 2 bases, and the junction held 10 bases outside the gene matches. Germline loops: CDR1 SEHNR, CDR2 FQNEAQ (reference sequence). CDR3 size: 18 residues. This CDR3 reads CASSLGGTGTGPYNEQFF. The CDR3 DNA follows: TGTGCCAGCAGCTTAGGGGGGACCGGGACAGGCCCCTACAATGAGCAGTTCTTC.

This chain uses TRBV7-3 with TRBJ2-3; 8 bases are a match to TRBD2. This CDR3 contains 14 residues. The germline V gene encodes CDR1 SGHTA and CDR2 FQGTGA. Unmatched junction bases numbered 4, after V lost 2 bases and J lost 6 bases. CDR3 nucleotides: TGTGCCAGCAGCTTAGGAGCGGGGGCGGATACGCAGTATTTT. Translating gives CASSLGAGADTQYF.

This clonotype was counted at least ten times. The chain uses TRBV20-1 and TRBJ2-7; 11 bases match TRBD2. The CDR3 covers 16 residues. V lost 1 base and J lost 2; bases outside the gene matches: 7. Germline-derived CDR1 and CDR2 are DFQATT and SNEGSKA (reference sequence). The DNA for the CDR3 is TGCAGTGCTAGAGCCGTACTAGCGGGAGCACCCTACGAGCAGTACTTC. It specifies CSARAVLAGAPYEQYF.

This clonotype was counted at least ten times. The gene calls are TRBV11-2 and TRBJ1-2, with D possibly TRBD1 on 6 matching bases. CDR1 is SGHAT, CDR2 FQNNGV, per germline. V was clipped by 5 bases and J by 3 bases, with 13 bases between them. The CDR3 consists of 14 residues. CDR3 bases: TGTGCCAGCAGCCCCGACAGGAGTGACTATGGCTACACCTTC. It yields the protein CASSPDRSDYGYTF.

A few counts support this clonotype. J is TRBJ2-2 and V is TRBV9; 8 bases map to TRBD2. The CDR3 has 18 residues. The V segment lost 0 bases and the J segment 0 bases; nucleotides outside the gene matches: 7. The germline gives CDR1 SGDLS, CDR2 YYNGEE. The CDR3: CASSVAGVSGANTGELFF. In DNA, the CDR3 is TGTGCCAGCAGCGTAGCTGGGGTTAGCGGGGCGAACACCGGGGAGCTGTTTTTT.

This clonotype has more than one count but fewer than ten. The rearrangement links TRBV7-8 to TRBJ1-2, with a possible D match to TRBD1 (5 bases). The CDR3 totals 13 residues. The V end was cut by 5 bases, the J end by 4 bases, with 11 bases between. CDR1 SGHVS and CDR2 FQNEAQ come from the germline V gene. The CDR3 DNA sequence: TGTGCCAGCAGCCCCCGGGGCAGCTATGGCTACACCTTC. The encoded protein is CASSPRGSYGYTF.